Listed below are T cell receptor beta chains from one sample, sequenced in a study of T cells in Graves' hyperthyroidism and ophthalmopathy. One entry per CDR3 protein, called by TCRdb with MiXCR from the multiplex PCR reads. The profile covers 27,000 or so distinct CDR3 sequences, with approximately 46% appearing a single time and about a tenth taken by the ten largest. Material for sequencing was blood. These receptor sequences come from a woman younger than 45 with Graves' hyperthyroidism. Each CDR3 is given without its conserved first and last residue. Fields, in order: CDR3 length, clone size, V gene, J gene, CDR3 protein. Rows give clone size only sometimes, using once, few, many, or a class for an expanded clone.

cdr3_length: 15
clone_size: once
v_call: TRBV10-1
j_call: TRBJ1-2
cdr3_aa: ASSVNHPPGQNYGYT

cdr3_length: 12
clone_size: many
v_call: TRBV28
j_call: TRBJ2-1
cdr3_aa: ATSRTGTDNEQF

cdr3_length: 13
clone_size: few
v_call: TRBV30
j_call: TRBJ2-1
cdr3_aa: AWSAFSGSWNEQF

cdr3_length: 12
clone_size: many
v_call: TRBV5-5
j_call: TRBJ2-1
cdr3_aa: ASSLEWGGNEQF

cdr3_length: 13
clone_size: once
v_call: TRBV19
j_call: TRBJ1-5
cdr3_aa: ASSPIMGSNQPQH

cdr3_length: 14
clone_size: medium-sized
v_call: TRBV7-3
j_call: TRBJ2-3
cdr3_aa: ASSLTHTTHTDTQY

cdr3_length: 12
clone_size: few
v_call: TRBV20-1
j_call: TRBJ1-2
cdr3_aa: SALGHLKACGYT

cdr3_length: 11
clone_size: many
v_call: TRBV28
j_call: TRBJ1-1
cdr3_aa: ADRDPRNTEAF

cdr3_length: 12
clone_size: -
v_call: TRBV11-2
j_call: TRBJ2-1
cdr3_aa: ASSLDRFDNGQF

cdr3_length: 14
clone_size: many
v_call: TRBV6-5
j_call: TRBJ2-7
cdr3_aa: ATQTGTSGNTYEQY

cdr3_length: 13
clone_size: -
v_call: TRBV20-1
j_call: TRBJ1-4
cdr3_aa: SARDEGTGGLKLF

cdr3_length: 11
clone_size: medium-sized
v_call: TRBV2
j_call: TRBJ2-7
cdr3_aa: ASRELLAGKQY

cdr3_length: 13
clone_size: -
v_call: TRBV14
j_call: TRBJ1-3
cdr3_aa: ASSPLDSSGNTIY

cdr3_length: 11
clone_size: many
v_call: TRBV12-3/TRBV12-4
j_call: TRBJ1-5
cdr3_aa: ASTWGTGQPQH

cdr3_length: 13
clone_size: many
v_call: TRBV5-8
j_call: TRBJ2-6
cdr3_aa: ASSFGNSGANVLT

cdr3_length: 11
clone_size: medium-sized
v_call: TRBV2
j_call: TRBJ2-3
cdr3_aa: ASSGLRTDTQY

cdr3_length: 15
clone_size: -
v_call: TRBV2
j_call: TRBJ2-4
cdr3_aa: ASNQWGRGNAKNIQY

cdr3_length: 12
clone_size: -
v_call: TRBV7-2
j_call: TRBJ2-1
cdr3_aa: ASSAALISYEQF

cdr3_length: 11
clone_size: once
v_call: TRBV20-1
j_call: TRBJ2-7
cdr3_aa: SAVPTSGYEQY

cdr3_length: 10
clone_size: -
v_call: TRBV5-1
j_call: TRBJ1-1
cdr3_aa: ASSLAGHEAF

cdr3_length: 10
clone_size: medium-sized
v_call: TRBV20-1
j_call: TRBJ2-3
cdr3_aa: SATQPTDTQY

cdr3_length: 11
clone_size: medium-sized
v_call: TRBV19
j_call: TRBJ2-5
cdr3_aa: ASSIEGTGTQY

cdr3_length: 14
clone_size: -
v_call: TRBV11-2
j_call: TRBJ2-2
cdr3_aa: ASKMTETSGTGELL

cdr3_length: 11
clone_size: once
v_call: TRBV20-1
j_call: TRBJ2-5
cdr3_aa: SASFRPQETQY

cdr3_length: 13
clone_size: many
v_call: TRBV4-1
j_call: TRBJ2-1
cdr3_aa: ASSRIAEGGNERF

cdr3_length: 12
clone_size: medium-sized
v_call: TRBV29-1
j_call: TRBJ1-4
cdr3_aa: SVGGGQGLEKLF

cdr3_length: 10
clone_size: medium-sized
v_call: TRBV7-9
j_call: TRBJ1-6
cdr3_aa: ASSSGGSPLH

cdr3_length: 12
clone_size: -
v_call: TRBV5-1
j_call: TRBJ2-4
cdr3_aa: ASSYRDRGDIQY

cdr3_length: 9
clone_size: -
v_call: TRBV20-1
j_call: TRBJ2-5
cdr3_aa: SERDQETQY

cdr3_length: 13
clone_size: many
v_call: TRBV20-1
j_call: TRBJ2-7
cdr3_aa: SASDGGGTINEQY

cdr3_length: 9
clone_size: few
v_call: TRBV20-1
j_call: TRBJ1-2
cdr3_aa: SARTLGGYT

cdr3_length: 11
clone_size: -
v_call: TRBV20-1
j_call: TRBJ2-3
cdr3_aa: SATNPSTDTQY

cdr3_length: 10
clone_size: -
v_call: TRBV2
j_call: TRBJ1-6
cdr3_aa: ARDTTDSPLH

cdr3_length: 13
clone_size: many
v_call: TRBV18
j_call: TRBJ2-5
cdr3_aa: ASSPYTSGQETQY

cdr3_length: 13
clone_size: -
v_call: TRBV4-1
j_call: TRBJ2-1
cdr3_aa: ASRPDRVDHNEQF

cdr3_length: 15
clone_size: -
v_call: TRBV28
j_call: TRBJ2-3
cdr3_aa: ASSAPGQGGWGDTQY

cdr3_length: 11
clone_size: medium-sized
v_call: TRBV2
j_call: TRBJ2-2
cdr3_aa: AIRTENTGELF

cdr3_length: 9
clone_size: many
v_call: TRBV12-3/TRBV12-4
j_call: TRBJ2-7
cdr3_aa: ASSLGPEQY

cdr3_length: 9
clone_size: many
v_call: TRBV6-2/TRBV6-3
j_call: TRBJ1-6
cdr3_aa: ASSKNSPLH

cdr3_length: 13
clone_size: -
v_call: TRBV20-1
j_call: TRBJ2-3
cdr3_aa: SASESSVAYNEQY

cdr3_length: 16
clone_size: -
v_call: TRBV19
j_call: TRBJ2-2
cdr3_aa: ASSIDLWGSGRTGELF

cdr3_length: 13
clone_size: many
v_call: TRBV11-2
j_call: TRBJ2-2
cdr3_aa: ASSLGLAGSGELF

cdr3_length: 13
clone_size: medium-sized
v_call: TRBV7-8
j_call: TRBJ2-5
cdr3_aa: ASSARWDSGETQY

cdr3_length: 10
clone_size: once
v_call: TRBV5-1
j_call: TRBJ1-2
cdr3_aa: ASSVDRDGYT

cdr3_length: 14
clone_size: many
v_call: TRBV6-1
j_call: TRBJ1-5
cdr3_aa: ASTGYVRGQVQPQH

cdr3_length: 11
clone_size: medium-sized
v_call: TRBV19
j_call: TRBJ2-3
cdr3_aa: ASSRTQGDTQY

cdr3_length: 12
clone_size: -
v_call: TRBV29-1
j_call: TRBJ2-5
cdr3_aa: SVGVAVRGETQY

cdr3_length: 11
clone_size: medium-sized
v_call: TRBV15
j_call: TRBJ1-2
cdr3_aa: ATSRDPSWGYT

cdr3_length: 7
clone_size: many
v_call: TRBV12-5
j_call: TRBJ2-1
cdr3_aa: ATTDEQF

cdr3_length: 14
clone_size: many
v_call: TRBV20-1
j_call: TRBJ2-1
cdr3_aa: SASPTVGLTYNEQF

cdr3_length: 13
clone_size: many
v_call: TRBV20-1
j_call: TRBJ2-2
cdr3_aa: SARQSRGGPGELF